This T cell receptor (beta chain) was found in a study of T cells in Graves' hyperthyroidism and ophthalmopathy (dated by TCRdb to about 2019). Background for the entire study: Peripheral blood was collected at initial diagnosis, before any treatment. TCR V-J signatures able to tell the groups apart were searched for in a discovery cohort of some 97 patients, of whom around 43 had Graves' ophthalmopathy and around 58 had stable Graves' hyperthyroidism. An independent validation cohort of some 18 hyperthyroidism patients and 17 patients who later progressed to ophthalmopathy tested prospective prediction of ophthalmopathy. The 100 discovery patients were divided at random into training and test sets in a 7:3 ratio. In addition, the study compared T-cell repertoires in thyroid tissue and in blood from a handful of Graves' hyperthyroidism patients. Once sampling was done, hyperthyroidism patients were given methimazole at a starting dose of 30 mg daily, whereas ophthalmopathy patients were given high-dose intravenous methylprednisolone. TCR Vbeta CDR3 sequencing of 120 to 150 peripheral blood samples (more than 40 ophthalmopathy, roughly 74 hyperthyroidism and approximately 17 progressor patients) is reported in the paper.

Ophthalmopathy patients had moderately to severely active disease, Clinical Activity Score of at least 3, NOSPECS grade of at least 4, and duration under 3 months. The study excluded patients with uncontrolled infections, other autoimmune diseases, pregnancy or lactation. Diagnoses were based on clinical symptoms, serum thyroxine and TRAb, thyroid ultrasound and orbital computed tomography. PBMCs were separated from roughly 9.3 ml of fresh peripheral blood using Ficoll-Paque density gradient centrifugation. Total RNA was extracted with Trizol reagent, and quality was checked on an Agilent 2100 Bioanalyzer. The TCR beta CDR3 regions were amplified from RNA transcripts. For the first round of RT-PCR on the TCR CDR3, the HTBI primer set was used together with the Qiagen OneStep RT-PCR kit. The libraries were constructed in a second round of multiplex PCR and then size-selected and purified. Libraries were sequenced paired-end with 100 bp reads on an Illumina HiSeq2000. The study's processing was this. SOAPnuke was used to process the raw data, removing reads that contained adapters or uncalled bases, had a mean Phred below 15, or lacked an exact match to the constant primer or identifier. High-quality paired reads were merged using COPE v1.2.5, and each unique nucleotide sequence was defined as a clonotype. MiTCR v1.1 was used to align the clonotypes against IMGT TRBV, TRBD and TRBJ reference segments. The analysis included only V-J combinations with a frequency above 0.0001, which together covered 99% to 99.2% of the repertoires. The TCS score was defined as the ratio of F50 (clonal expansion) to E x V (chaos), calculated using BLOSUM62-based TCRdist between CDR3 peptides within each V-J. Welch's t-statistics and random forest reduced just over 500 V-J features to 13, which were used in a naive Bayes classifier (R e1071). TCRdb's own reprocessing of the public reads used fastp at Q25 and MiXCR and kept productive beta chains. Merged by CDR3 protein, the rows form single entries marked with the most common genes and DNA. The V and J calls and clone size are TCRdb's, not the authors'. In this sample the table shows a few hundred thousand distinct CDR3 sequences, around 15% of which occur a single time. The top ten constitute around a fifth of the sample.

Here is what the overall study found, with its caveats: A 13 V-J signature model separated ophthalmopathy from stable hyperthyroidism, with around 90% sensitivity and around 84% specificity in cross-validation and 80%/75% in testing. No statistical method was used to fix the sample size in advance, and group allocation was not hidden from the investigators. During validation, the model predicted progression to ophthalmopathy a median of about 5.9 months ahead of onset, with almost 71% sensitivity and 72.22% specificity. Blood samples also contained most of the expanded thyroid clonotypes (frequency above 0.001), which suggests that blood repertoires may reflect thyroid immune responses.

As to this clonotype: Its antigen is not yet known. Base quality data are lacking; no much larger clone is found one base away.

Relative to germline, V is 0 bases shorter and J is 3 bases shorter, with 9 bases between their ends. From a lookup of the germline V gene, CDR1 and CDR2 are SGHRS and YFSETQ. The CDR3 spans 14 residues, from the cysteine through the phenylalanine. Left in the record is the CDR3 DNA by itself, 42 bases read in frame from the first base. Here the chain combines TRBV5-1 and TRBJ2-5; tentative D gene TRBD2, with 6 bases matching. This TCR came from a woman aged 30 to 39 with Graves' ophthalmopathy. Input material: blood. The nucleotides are TGCGCCAGCAGCTTGGCGCGCGGGGAAGAGACCCAGTACTTC. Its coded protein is CASSLARGEETQYF.